These T cell receptor beta chains were read from a single sample in a study of blood T cell repertoires in COVID-19. TCRdb's table, derived via immunoSEQ multiplex PCR, lists solely in-frame clones and lacks some. The sample has around 260,000 clones; 70% to 90% are singletons. Sequencing used PBMCs or T cells enriched from blood (not recorded which). These receptor sequences come from a woman under 40 who had recovered from COVID-19. CDR3s leave out the opening cysteine and the closing phenylalanine or tryptophan.

v_call | cdr3_aa
TRBV3-1/TRBV3-2 | ASSHLTAGQPQH
TRBV19 | ASSMRAVYGYT
TRBV15 | ATSRDRAGGNTIY
TRBV4-1 | ASSQKQGARKLF
TRBV15 | ATSSGNTDTQY
TRBV18 | ASSPDSAKYGYT
TRBV24-1 | ATSGQGREAF
TRBV4-2 | ASSQSSGGASYEQY
TRBV7-3 | ASSFGQGLDTQY
TRBV12-3/TRBV12-4 | ASSPGNEKLF
TRBV30 | AWTSGGSLAF
TRBV4-1 | ASSPLSRTGYHQPQH
TRBV3-1/TRBV3-2 | ASRDQGNGNTIY
TRBV7-9 | AGRAGNTDTQY
TRBV6-5 | ASRNQVYEQY
TRBV9 | ASSVVAGDEQY
TRBV10-1 | ASSESLQGGTGELF
TRBV7-6 | ASSLGEWDSTYNEQF
TRBV7-2 | ASSPFGQATYEQY
TRBV14 | ASSMGPGQETQY
TRBV7-2 | ASRGTSGYYNEQF
TRBV7-6 | ASSPSPLSRQGQFNYGYT
TRBV19 | ASSTGLAGGTDTQY
TRBV27 | ASRGEVLSSRTSPLH
TRBV11-1 | ASSPEREPF
TRBV4-1 | ASSQDGPSPLH
TRBV6-1 | ASSETSGGELF
TRBV11-2 | ASSLSIGSGNTIY
TRBV18 | ASSRIGDRGNTIY
TRBV7-9 | ASSLAGPGGNNQPQH
TRBV30 | AWSNTLTVRQPQH
TRBV20-1 | SASEASAGGLLETQY
TRBV28 | ASSFLTSSGNTIY
TRBV19 | ASSKTTGGKETQY
TRBV7-8 | ASSWTIGYTEAF
TRBV28 | ASSLLGGGADTQY
TRBV7-2 | ASSSENRVEQPQH
TRBV18 | ASSPSDTRGYT
TRBV29-1 | SVVRQGAYGYT
TRBV18 | ASSPERAGRGEQY
TRBV2 | ASRTGREYGELF
TRBV5-6 | ASSLEQGVSYEQY
TRBV27 | ASSPRQGASYGYT
TRBV12-5 | ASGLLVPGQPQH
TRBV9 | ASSLSGREELF
TRBV6-2/TRBV6-3 | ASSLLGRDEQF
TRBV7-9 | ASRGGLALPGNTIY
TRBV12-3/TRBV12-4 | ASSPKGNTIY
TRBV6-5 | ASSYSINSNTEAF
TRBV7-9 | ASTVGLALPTGELF
TRBV5-1 | ASSQQGSNYGYT
TRBV7-8 | ASSVTAGNTIY
TRBV5-1 | ASSEPSGAYEQY
TRBV2 | ASSIRGTANSPLH